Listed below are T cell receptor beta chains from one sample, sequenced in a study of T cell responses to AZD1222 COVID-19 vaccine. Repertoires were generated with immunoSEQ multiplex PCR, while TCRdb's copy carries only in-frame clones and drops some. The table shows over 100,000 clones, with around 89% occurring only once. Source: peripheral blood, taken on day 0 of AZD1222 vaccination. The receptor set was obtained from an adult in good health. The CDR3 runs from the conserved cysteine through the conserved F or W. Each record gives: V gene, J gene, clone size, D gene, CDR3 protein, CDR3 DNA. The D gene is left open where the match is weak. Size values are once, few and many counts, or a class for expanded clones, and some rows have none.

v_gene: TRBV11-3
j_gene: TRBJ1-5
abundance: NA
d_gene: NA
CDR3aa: CASSLDGMGGNQPQHF
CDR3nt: TGTGCCAGCAGCTTAGACGGGATGGGGGGGAATCAGCCCCAGCATTTT

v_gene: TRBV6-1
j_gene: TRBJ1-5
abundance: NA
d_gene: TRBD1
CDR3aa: CASSERQGAGNQPQHF
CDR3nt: TGTGCCAGCAGTGAAAGACAGGGGGCCGGCAATCAGCCCCAGCATTTT

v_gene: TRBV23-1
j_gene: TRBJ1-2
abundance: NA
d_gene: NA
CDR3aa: CASSQSPNPFLHTF
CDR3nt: TGCGCCAGCAGTCAATCCCCCAACCCGTTTCTCCACACCTTC

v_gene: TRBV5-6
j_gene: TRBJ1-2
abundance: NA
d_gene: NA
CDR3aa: CASSLDTFYGYTF
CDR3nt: TGTGCCAGCAGCTTGGACACTTTCTACGGCTACACCTTC

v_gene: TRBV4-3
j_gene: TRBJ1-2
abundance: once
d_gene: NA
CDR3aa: CASSQSGGYGYTF
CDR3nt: TGCGCCAGCAGCCAATCGGGGGGATATGGCTACACCTTC

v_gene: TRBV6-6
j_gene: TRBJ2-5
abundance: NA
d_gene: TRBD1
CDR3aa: CASSYGQGAFTETQYF
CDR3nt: TGTGCCAGCAGTTACGGACAGGGGGCATTTACGGAGACCCAGTACTTC

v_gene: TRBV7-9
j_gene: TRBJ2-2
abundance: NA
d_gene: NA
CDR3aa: CASSLFPNTGELFF
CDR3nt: TGTGCCAGCAGCTTATTCCCGAACACCGGGGAGCTGTTTTTT

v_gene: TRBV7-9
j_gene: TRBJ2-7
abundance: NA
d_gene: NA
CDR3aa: CASSSTRQVAYEQYF
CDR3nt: TGTGCCAGCTCCTCTACCCGACAGGTTGCCTACGAGCAGTACTTC

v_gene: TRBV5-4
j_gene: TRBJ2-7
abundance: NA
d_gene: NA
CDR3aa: CASSLDMYEQYF
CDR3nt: TGTGCCAGCAGCTTGGATATGTACGAGCAGTACTTC

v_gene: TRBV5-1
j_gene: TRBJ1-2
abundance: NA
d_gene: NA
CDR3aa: CASSLADLVNGYTF
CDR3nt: TGCGCCAGCAGCTTGGCAGACTTGGTGAATGGCTACACCTTC

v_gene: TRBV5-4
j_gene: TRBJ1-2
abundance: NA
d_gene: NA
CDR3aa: CASSLDQGSYGYTF
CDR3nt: TGTGCCAGCAGCCTAGACCAGGGTAGCTATGGCTACACCTTC

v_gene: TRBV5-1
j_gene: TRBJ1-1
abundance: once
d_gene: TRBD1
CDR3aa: CASKIRTGKENTEAFF
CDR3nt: TGCGCCAGCAAGATCCGGACAGGGAAGGAGAACACTGAAGCTTTCTTT

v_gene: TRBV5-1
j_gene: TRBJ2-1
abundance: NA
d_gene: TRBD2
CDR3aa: CASSYGLAGYNEQFF
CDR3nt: TGCGCCAGCAGCTACGGACTAGCGGGGTACAATGAGCAGTTCTTC

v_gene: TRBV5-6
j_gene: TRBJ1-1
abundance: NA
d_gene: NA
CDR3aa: CASSLADRATNTEAFF
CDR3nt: TGTGCCAGCAGCTTAGCCGACCGGGCTACGAACACTGAAGCTTTCTTT

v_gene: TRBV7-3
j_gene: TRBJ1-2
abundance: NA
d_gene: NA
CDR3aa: CASSLNAGDGYTF
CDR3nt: TGTGCCAGCAGCTTAAATGCAGGGGATGGCTACACCTTC

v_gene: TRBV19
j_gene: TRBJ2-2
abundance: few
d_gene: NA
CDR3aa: CASSQHSSAGELFF
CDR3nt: TGTGCCAGTAGTCAACACAGCTCTGCCGGGGAGCTGTTTTTT

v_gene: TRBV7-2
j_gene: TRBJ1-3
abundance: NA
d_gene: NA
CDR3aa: CASSPSSRGGGNTIYF
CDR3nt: TGTGCCAGCAGCCCTTCTAGCAGGGGTGGTGGAAACACCATATATTTT

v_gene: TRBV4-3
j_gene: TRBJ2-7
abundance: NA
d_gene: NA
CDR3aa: CASSQDSQGGYEQYF
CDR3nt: TGCGCCAGCAGCCAAGATAGCCAGGGGGGATACGAGCAGTACTTC

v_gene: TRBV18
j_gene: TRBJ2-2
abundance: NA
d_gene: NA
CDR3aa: CASSPLAGELFF
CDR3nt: TGTGCCAGCTCACCACTTGCCGGGGAGCTGTTTTTT

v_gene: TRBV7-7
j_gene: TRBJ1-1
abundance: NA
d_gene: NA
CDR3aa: CASSLARNTEAFF
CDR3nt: TGTGCTAGCAGCTTAGCCAGGAACACTGAAGCTTTCTTT

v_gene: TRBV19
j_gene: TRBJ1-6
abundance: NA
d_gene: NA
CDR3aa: CASSRAQDGRSSPLHF
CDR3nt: TGTGCCAGTAGTAGAGCACAGGACGGTCGTAGCTCACCCCTCCACTTT

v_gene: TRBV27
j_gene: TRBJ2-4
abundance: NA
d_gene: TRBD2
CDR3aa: CASVSSSGGTLAKNIQYF
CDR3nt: TGTGCCAGCGTCTCTAGTAGCGGGGGCACACTAGCCAAAAACATTCAGTACTTC

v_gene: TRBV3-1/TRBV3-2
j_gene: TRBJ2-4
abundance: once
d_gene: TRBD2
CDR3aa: CASSQAPRTSGANIQYF
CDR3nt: TGTGCCAGCAGCCAGGCACCCCGGACTAGCGGGGCTAACATTCAGTACTTC

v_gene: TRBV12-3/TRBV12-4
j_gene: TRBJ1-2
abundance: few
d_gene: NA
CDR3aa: CASTKDGLYGYTF
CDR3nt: TGTGCCAGCACTAAAGACGGTCTGTATGGCTACACCTTC

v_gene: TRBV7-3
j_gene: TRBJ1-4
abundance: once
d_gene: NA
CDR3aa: CASSPAANEKLFF
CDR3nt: TGTGCCAGCAGCCCGGCGGCAAATGAAAAACTGTTTTTT

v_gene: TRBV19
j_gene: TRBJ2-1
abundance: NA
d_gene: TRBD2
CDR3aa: CASTLTAGIEQFF
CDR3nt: TGTGCCAGTACCCTAACAGCGGGGATTGAGCAGTTCTTC

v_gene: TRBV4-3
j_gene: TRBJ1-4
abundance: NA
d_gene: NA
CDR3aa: CASSQGQPTNEKLFF
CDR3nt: TGCGCCAGCAGCCAAGGACAGCCAACTAATGAAAAACTGTTTTTT

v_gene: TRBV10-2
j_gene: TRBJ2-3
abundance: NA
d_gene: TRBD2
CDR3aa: CASRKLAGGGTDTQYF
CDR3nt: TGCGCCAGCAGGAAACTAGCGGGGGGTGGCACAGATACGCAGTATTTT

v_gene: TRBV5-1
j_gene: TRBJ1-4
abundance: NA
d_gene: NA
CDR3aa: CASSLERQPGEKLFF
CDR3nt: TGCGCCAGCAGCTTGGAGAGACAGCCTGGGGAAAAACTGTTTTTT

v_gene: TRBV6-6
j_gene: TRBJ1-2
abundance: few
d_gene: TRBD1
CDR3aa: CASRGRDSFYGYTF
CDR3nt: TGTGCCAGCAGAGGCCGGGACAGCTTCTATGGCTACACCTTC

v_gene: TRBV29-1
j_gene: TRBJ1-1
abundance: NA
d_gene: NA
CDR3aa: CSVELANTPFF
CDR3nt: TGCAGCGTTGAATTGGCCAATACACCTTTCTTT

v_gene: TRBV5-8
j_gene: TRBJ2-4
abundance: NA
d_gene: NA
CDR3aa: CASSLGQLAKNIQYF
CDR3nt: TGTGCCAGCAGCTTGGGACAGCTAGCCAAAAACATTCAGTACTTC

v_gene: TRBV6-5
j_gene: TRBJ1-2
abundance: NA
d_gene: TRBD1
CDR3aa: CASSYTRGKGYTF
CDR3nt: TGTGCCAGCAGTTACACCAGGGGGAAAGGCTACACCTTC

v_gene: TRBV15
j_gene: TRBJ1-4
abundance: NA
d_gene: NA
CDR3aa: CATGRTGTNEKLFF
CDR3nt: TGTGCCACCGGAAGGACTGGAACTAATGAAAAACTGTTTTTT

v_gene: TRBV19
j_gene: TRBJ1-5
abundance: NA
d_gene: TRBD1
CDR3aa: CASSTPGQGINQPQHF
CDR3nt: TGTGCCAGTAGTACACCGGGACAGGGTATCAATCAGCCCCAGCATTTT

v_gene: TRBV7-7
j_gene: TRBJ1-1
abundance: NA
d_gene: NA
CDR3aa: CASSPPQGVNTEAFF
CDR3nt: TGTGCCAGCAGCCCCCCGCAAGGGGTGAACACTGAAGCTTTCTTT

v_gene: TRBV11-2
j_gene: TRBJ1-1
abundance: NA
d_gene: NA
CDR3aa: CASSLGRYTEAFF
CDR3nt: TGTGCCAGCAGCCTTGGACGGTACACTGAAGCTTTCTTT

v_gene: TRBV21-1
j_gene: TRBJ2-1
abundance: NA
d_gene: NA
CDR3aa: CASSRLAGGNEQFF
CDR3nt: TGTGCCAGCAGCAGACTAGCGGGGGGCAATGAGCAGTTCTTC

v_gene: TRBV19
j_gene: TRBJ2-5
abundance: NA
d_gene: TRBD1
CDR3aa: CASSIGQGTQETQYF
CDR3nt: TGTGCCAGTAGTATAGGACAGGGCACTCAAGAGACCCAGTACTTC

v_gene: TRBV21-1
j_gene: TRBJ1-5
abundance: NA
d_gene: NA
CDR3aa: CASSKVEGDSNQPQHF
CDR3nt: TGTGCCAGCAGCAAAGTAGAGGGAGATAGCAATCAGCCCCAGCATTTT

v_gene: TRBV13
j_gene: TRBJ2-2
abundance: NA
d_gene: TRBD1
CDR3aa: CASSLGDFRGLNTGELFF
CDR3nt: TGTGCCAGCAGCTTAGGGGATTTTAGGGGGCTGAACACCGGGGAGCTGTTTTTT

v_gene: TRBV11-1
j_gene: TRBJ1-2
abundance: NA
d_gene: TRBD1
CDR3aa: CASSPRDRPYGYTF
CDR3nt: TGTGCCAGCAGCCCCCGGGACAGGCCGTATGGCTACACCTTC

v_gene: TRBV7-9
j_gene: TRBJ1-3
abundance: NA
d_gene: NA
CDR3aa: CASSFLRGGYGGNTIYF
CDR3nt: TGTGCCAGCAGCTTCCTTAGAGGAGGTTATGGAGGAAACACCATATATTTT

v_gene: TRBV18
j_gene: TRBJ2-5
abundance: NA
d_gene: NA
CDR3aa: CASSRVETQYF
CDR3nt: TGTGCCAGCTCACGGGTGGAGACCCAGTACTTC

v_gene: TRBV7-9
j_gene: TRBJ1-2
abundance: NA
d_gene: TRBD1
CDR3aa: CASSLSGTGYHGYTF
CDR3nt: TGTGCCAGCAGCCTCTCCGGGACAGGGTACCATGGCTACACCTTC

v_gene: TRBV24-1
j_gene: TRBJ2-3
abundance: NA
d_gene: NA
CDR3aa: CATSDAGRTDTQYF
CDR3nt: TGTGCCACCAGTGATGCAGGGAGGACAGATACGCAGTATTTT

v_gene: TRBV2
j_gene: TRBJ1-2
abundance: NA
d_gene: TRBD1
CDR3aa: CASSEQGADYGYTF
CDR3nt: TGTGCCAGCAGTGAACAGGGGGCTGACTATGGCTACACCTTC

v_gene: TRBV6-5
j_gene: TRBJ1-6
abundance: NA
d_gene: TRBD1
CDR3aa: CASSPGTGMSPLHF
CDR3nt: TGTGCCAGCAGTCCCGGGACAGGGATGTCACCCCTCCACTTT

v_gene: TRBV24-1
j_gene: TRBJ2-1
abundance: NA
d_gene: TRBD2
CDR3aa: CATSDPGLAGEQFF
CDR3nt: TGTGCCACCAGTGATCCGGGACTAGCGGGGGAGCAGTTCTTC

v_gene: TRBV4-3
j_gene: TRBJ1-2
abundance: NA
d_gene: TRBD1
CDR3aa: CASSQAGGNYGYTF
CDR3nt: TGCGCCAGCAGCCAAGCAGGGGGGAACTATGGCTACACCTTC

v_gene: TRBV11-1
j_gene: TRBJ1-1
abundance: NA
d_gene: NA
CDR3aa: CASASGTRNTEAFF
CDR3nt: TGTGCCAGCGCCTCCGGGACACGGAACACTGAAGCTTTCTTT

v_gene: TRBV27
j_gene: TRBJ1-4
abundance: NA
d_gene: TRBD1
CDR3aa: CASRLGQGEGKLFF
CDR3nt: TGTGCCAGCAGGCTCGGACAGGGAGAGGGGAAACTGTTTTTT

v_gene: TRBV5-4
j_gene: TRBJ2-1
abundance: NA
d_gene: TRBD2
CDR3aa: CASSLVGGGNNEQFF
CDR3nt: TGTGCCAGCAGCTTGGTTGGCGGGGGGAACAATGAGCAGTTCTTC